Shown below are 31 T cell receptor beta chains from a single sample sequenced in a study of Ad26.COV2.S vaccination and SARS-CoV-2 variants. Treatment in this sample: around 19 received Ad26.COV2.S at low or high dose, single or two shots; 5 received placebo; per-sample allocation not given. Samples came from day 63 after the first vaccine or placebo injection. Libraries were prepared by immunoSEQ multiplex PCR; TCRdb keeps only in-frame clonotypes and omits some of them. The sample includes a few hundred thousand clones, 80% to 90% seen only once; the top ten take 7% to 9.5%. The sample consisted of peripheral blood, taken in a trial of Ad26.COV2.S vaccine versus placebo. The receptors shown here come from a person aged 18-60 years who received the Ad26.COV2.S COVID-19 vaccine or a placebo.

The genes are TRBV16 and TRBJ1-2; TRBD1 is a possible D gene (5 bases). This CDR3 is 13 amino acids long. Germline lookup yields CDR1 KGHSY and CDR2 FQNENV. V was trimmed by 6 bases and J by 2 bases, leaving 10 bases between them. The CDR3 DNA sequence: TGTGCCAGCAGACACAGGCAGAACTATGGCTACACCTTC. This translates into CASRHRQNYGYTF.

This chain links TRBV7-2 with TRBJ2-5; 7 nucleotides match TRBD1. Germline V CDR1 and CDR2: SGHTA, FQGNSA. This CDR3 has 16 amino acids. V trimming: 5 bases; J trimming: 3 bases; junction bases outside the gene matches: 12. The CDR3 spells CASSAIAYGTEETQYF. Here the CDR3 DNA reads TGTGCCAGCAGCGCAATAGCCTACGGGACAGAAGAGACCCAGTACTTC.

The chain carries TRBV19 and TRBJ1-1; D is uncertain. This CDR3 region has 13 residues. Trimming left V 5 bases short and J 1 base short, with 8 bases between. Germline V CDR1 and CDR2: LNHDA, SQIVND (reference sequence). CDR3 bases: TGTGCCAGTAGTTTTTGGGAGAACACTGAAGCTTTCTTT. Translating it yields CASSFWENTEAFF.

The rearrangement joins TRBV29-1 to TRBJ1-1; D is possibly TRBD1 (5 bases). Trimming took off 6 bases at V and 5 bases at J, with 13 bases between the two ends. Per germline, CDR1 SQVTM and CDR2 ANQGSEA. The CDR3 consists of 12 residues. In nucleotides, the CDR3 is TGCAGCGTCGTCCCGAAGGGGACTGAAGCTTTCTTT. This encodes CSVVPKGTEAFF.

This clone was counted only a few times. The V and J genes are TRBV10-2 and TRBJ1-5, with D possibly matching TRBD1 (5 bases). Per the germline V gene, CDR1 is WSHSY and CDR2 is SAAADI. V was pared by 2 bases and J by 4 bases, with 12 bases between. The CDR3 runs to 15 residues. DNA of the CDR3: TGCGCCAGCAGTGAGCTCGACAGTGGGAATCAGCCCCAGCATTTT. It encodes CASSELDSGNQPQHF.

The chain uses TRBV7-9 and TRBJ1-1, with 8 nucleotides matching TRBD1. This CDR3 has 14 amino acids. Germline assignment: CDR1 SEHNR and CDR2 FQNEAQ (reference sequence). V lost 2 bases to trimming and J lost 5 bases; unmatched junction nucleotides: 4. The CDR3 region has the DNA TGTGCCAGCAGCTTACAGGGGGCCGTAACTGAAGCTTTCTTT. It is translated as CASSLQGAVTEAFF.

The chain links TRBV6-5 to TRBJ1-3; a weak D match, TRBD1 (5 bases). The CDR3 extends over 15 amino acids. Per germline, CDR1 MNHEY and CDR2 SVGAGI. Trimming removed 7 bases at V and 0 bases at J, with 13 bases between. CDR3 in amino acids: CASTLGGGSGNTIYF. The CDR3 DNA follows: TGTGCCAGCACTCTGGGGGGGGGCTCTGGAAACACCATATATTTT.

The chain joins TRBV19 to TRBJ2-1; 7 positions match TRBD2. There are 14 residues in the CDR3. Germline V gene sequence: CDR1 LNHDA, CDR2 SQIVND (reference sequence). With 9 bases clipped from V and 7 bases from J, the junction kept 12 bases outside the gene matches. The CDR3 DNA follows: TGTGCCAGCAGAGGGACTAACCTGGGGAATGAGCAGTTCTTC. Its translation: CASRGTNLGNEQFF.

The V and J genes are TRBV4-3 and TRBJ2-2; TRBD1 agrees at 10 bases. With 2 bases clipped from V and 0 bases from J, the junction kept 3 bases outside the gene matches. CDR3 size: 17 residues. Germline CDR1 reads LGHNA; CDR2 reads YSLEER. In DNA form, the CDR3 reads TGCGCCAGCAGCCAAAAAGGACAGGGGGCGAACACCGGGGAGCTGTTTTTT. Amino acid sequence: CASSQKGQGANTGELFF.

This rearrangement joins TRBV30 to TRBJ1-5; D is ambiguous. The CDR3 totals 14 residues. The germline V gene has CDR1 GTSNPN and CDR2 SVGIG (reference sequence). The V gene lost 0 bases and the J gene lost 3 bases, with 9 bases spanning the gap. In DNA, the CDR3 is TGTGCCTGGAGTGTACACGGTCTCAATCAGCCCCAGCATTTT. Its translation: CAWSVHGLNQPQHF. Using reference TRBV30 and TRBJ1-5 for the parts outside the CDR3, the full variable domain is SQTIHQWPATLVQPVGSPLSLECTVEGTSNPNLYWYRQAAGRGLQLLFYSVGIGQISSEVPQNLSASRPQDRQFILSSKKLLLSDSGFYLCAWSVHGLNQPQHFGDGTRLSIL.

The V call is TRBV7-9, the J call TRBJ1-1; D call uncertain. CDR3 length: 14 amino acids. Trimming removed 3 bases at V and 0 bases at J, with 8 bases between. The germline gives CDR1 SEHNR, CDR2 FQNEAQ (reference sequence). CDR3 in DNA: TGTGCCAGCAGCTTGGACGGCATGAACACTGAAGCTTTCTTT. This encodes CASSLDGMNTEAFF.

J is TRBJ1-2 and V is TRBV6-2 or TRBV6-3; possible D gene TRBD1, 5 bases. Germline assignment: CDR1 MNHEY and CDR2 SVGEGT. V was trimmed by 2 bases and J by 0 bases, leaving 10 bases between them. There are 15 residues in the CDR3. In DNA form, the CDR3 reads TGTGCCAGCAGTTACCGCCCGACAGCTAACTATGGCTACACCTTC. Its translation is CASSYRPTANYGYTF.

V is TRBV28 and J is TRBJ1-2; D remains unclear. The V gene's germline CDR1 is MDHEN and CDR2 SYDVKM. V was trimmed by 5 bases and J by 10 bases, leaving 14 bases between them. The CDR3 spans 12 residues. Written as DNA, the CDR3 is TGTGCCAGCAGTCCCGTGTGGGCGCCCTACACCTTC. This codes for CASSPVWAPYTF.

This clone appeared a few times. The genes are TRBV7-2 and TRBJ1-6; D is uncertain. Trimming pared 2 bases from V and 6 bases from J, leaving 14 bases between. Germline lookup yields CDR1 SGHTA and CDR2 FQGNSA. The CDR3 length is 16 residues. CDR3 region: CASSLFGRAINSPLHF. The CDR3 nucleotides are TGTGCCAGCAGCTTATTCGGACGGGCGATTAATTCACCCCTCCACTTT.

The V gene is TRBV2, the J gene TRBJ1-1; D remains unclear. Germline assignment: CDR1 SNHLY and CDR2 FYNNEI. This CDR3 is built from 14 residues. The V end was cut by 8 bases, the J end by 3 bases, with 16 bases between. The CDR3 loop reads CASSPEEGYTEAFF. The CDR3 coding sequence is TGTGCCAGCTCCCCCGAGGAAGGTTACACTGAAGCTTTCTTT.

The V and J genes are TRBV12-5 and TRBJ2-1; the match to TRBD1 covers 10 bases. Germline V lookup: CDR1 LGHNT, CDR2 FRNRAP. This CDR3 region has 15 residues. V trimming: 3 bases; J trimming: 10 bases; junction bases outside the gene matches: 9. The CDR3 DNA follows: TGTGCTAGTGGTTTTCCCCGGGACAGGGGAAGCGAGCAGTTCTTC. It encodes CASGFPRDRGSEQFF.

This clone occurred a few times. The chain uses TRBV6-2 or TRBV6-3 and TRBJ1-5, with D unresolved. Germline loops: CDR1 MNHEY, CDR2 SVGEGT. The CDR3 is 14 residues long. Trimming took off 4 bases at V and 0 bases at J, with 7 bases between the two ends. CDR3 coding DNA: TGTGCCAGCAGTTTTCAGTATAGCAATCAGCCCCAGCATTTT. This sequence encodes CASSFQYSNQPQHF.

Worth noting for this clone: Additional DNA sequences in this sample encode the identical CDR3. This chain connects TRBV18 to TRBJ2-5, with D possibly TRBD2 on 6 matching bases. With 5 bases removed from V and 2 bases from J, the gap between germline ends came to 9 bases. Germline V gives CDR1 KGHSH, CDR2 LQKENI. The CDR3 contains 13 residues. The CDR3 DNA reads TGTGCCAGCTCATCGGGACTTCAAGAGACCCAGTACTTC. Translated, it gives CASSSGLQETQYF. Complete variable domain (other parts from reference TRBV18 and TRBJ2-5): NAGVMQNPRHLVRRRGQEARLRCSPMKGHSHVYWYRQLPEEGLKFMVYLQKENIIDESGMPKERFSAEFPKEGPSILRIQQVVRGDSAAYFCASSSGLQETQYFGPGTRLLVL.

The chain employs TRBV9 and TRBJ2-7; a possible D gene is TRBD2 (7 bases). Between the trimmed V and J ends, which lost 4 bases and 0 bases, there was a span of 14 bases. CDR3 length: 15 residues. Per the germline V gene, CDR1 is SGDLS and CDR2 is YYNGEE. The chain's CDR3 is CASSPGGTSSYEQYF. CDR3 nucleotides: TGTGCCAGCAGCCCCGGGGGGACATCCTCCTACGAGCAGTACTTC.

The CDR3, as DNA: TGTGCCAGCAGTGAATGGAGTGGAAACACTGAAGCTTTCTTT. Its translation: CASSEWSGNTEAFF. The chain links TRBV25-1 to TRBJ1-1; D uncertain. Trimming stripped 1 base from V and 2 bases from J, with 8 bases between. The CDR3 sequence is 14 residues long. Germline CDR1 and CDR2: MGHDK and SYGVNS.

This clone was observed a single time. The chain uses TRBV6-6 and TRBJ1-5; TRBD1 aligns across 8 bases. Germline V gene data show CDR1 as MNHNY and CDR2 as SVGAGI (reference sequence). The CDR3 spans 14 residues. V lost 6 bases to trimming and J lost 3 bases; unmatched junction nucleotides: 4. The CDR3 DNA is TGTGCCAGCAGAGACAGGGGCGACAATCAGCCCCAGCATTTT. It is translated as CASRDRGDNQPQHF.

This clone was detected a few times. This chain links TRBV6-4 with TRBJ2-1; perhaps TRBD1 as D (5 bases). V lost 5 bases and J lost 8, with 16 bases in between. Germline V CDR1 and CDR2: MRHNA, SNTAGT. CDR3 length: 14 amino acids. The CDR3 is CASSPTVISHEQFF. CDR3 sequence (DNA): TGTGCCAGCAGTCCGACAGTAATTAGCCATGAGCAGTTCTTC.

This clone occurred once. This chain links TRBV18 with TRBJ2-7, with TRBD1 identical over 9 bases. This CDR3 is 14 amino acids long. J lost 0 bases, V lost 9 bases, and 6 bases had no gene match. Looked up from germline, CDR1 is KGHSH and CDR2 is LQKENI. CDR3 sequence reads: CASTGTGISYEQYF. The CDR3 DNA follows: TGTGCCAGTACCGGGACAGGGATCTCCTACGAGCAGTACTTC.

The chain employs TRBV27 and TRBJ2-1; D remains ambiguous. This CDR3 is built from 15 residues. From germline, CDR1 is MNHEY and CDR2 SMNVEV (reference sequence). The V gene lost 6 bases and the J gene lost 8 bases, with 20 bases spanning the gap. The CDR3 sequence is CASSPTRVVVHEQFF. The CDR3 DNA reads as TGTGCCAGCAGCCCAACACGGGTGGTGGTCCATGAGCAGTTCTTC.

The chain uses TRBV7-2 and TRBJ2-7; 8 bases are shared with TRBD1. Trimming took 8 bases from V and 0 from J; bases not matched to a gene: 9. Germline CDR1 is SGHTA and CDR2 is FQGNSA. This CDR3 comprises 15 residues. CDR3 coding DNA: TGTGCCAGCGGTAGACAGGGGAGCAGCTCCTACGAGCAGTACTTC. This encodes CASGRQGSSSYEQYF. The full variable domain, completed using reference TRBV7-2 and TRBJ2-7, is GAGVSQSPSNKVTEKGKDVELRCDPISGHTALYWYRQSLGQGLEFLIYFQGNSAPDKSGLPSDRFSAERTGGSVSTLTIQRTQQEDSAVYLCASGRQGSSSYEQYFGPGTRLTVT.

The V and J genes are TRBV20-1 and TRBJ2-7; D may be TRBD1 or TRBD2 (6 bases each). The germline gives CDR1 DFQATT, CDR2 SNEGSKA (reference sequence). Trimming stripped 0 bases from V and 9 bases from J, with 9 bases between. CDR3 size: 11 residues. The CDR3 nucleotides read TGCAGTGCTAGAGATAGGGGGGTGCAGTACTTC. It is translated as CSARDRGVQYF.

This CDR3 reads CASSVGGRYQETQYF. The CDR3 nucleotides read TGTGCCAGCAGCGTAGGGGGCCGGTACCAAGAGACCCAGTACTTC. This rearrangement joins TRBV9 to TRBJ2-5; D is perhaps TRBD1 (5 bases). Trimming cost V 0 bases and J 0 bases, with 9 bases left between them. CDR1 SGDLS and CDR2 YYNGEE come from the germline V gene. The CDR3 covers 15 residues.

CDR3 amino acids: CASSPGGSYEQYF. CDR3 nucleotides: TGCGCCAGCAGCCCCGGAGGGTCCTACGAGCAGTACTTC. V usage is TRBV5-1 and J usage is TRBJ2-7, with D tentatively TRBD2 (6 bases). Trimming removed 4 bases at V and 1 base at J, with 9 bases between. The germline gives CDR1 SGHRS, CDR2 YFSETQ. This CDR3 is 13 amino acids long.

This chain links TRBV7-2 with TRBJ1-5; TRBD1 is a possible D gene (6 bases). The V gene's germline CDR1 is SGHTA and CDR2 FQGNSA. The ends were cut back, 1 base at V and 3 bases at J, with 10 bases in the middle. The CDR3 has 15 residues. The CDR3 nucleotides read TGTGCCAGCAGCTTAGGACAGGTATCCAATCAGCCCCAGCATTTT. Translated: CASSLGQVSNQPQHF.

The chain recombines TRBV25-1 with TRBJ1-1, with no clear D. The germline V gene has CDR1 MGHDK and CDR2 SYGVNS. Trimming left V 6 bases short and J 0 bases short, with 14 bases between. The CDR3 has 15 residues. The CDR3 region has the DNA TGTGCCAGCAGAGGGTCTCGGTACATGAACACTGAAGCTTTCTTT. Protein: CASRGSRYMNTEAFF.

The J gene is TRBJ1-2, the V gene TRBV27, with D possibly matching TRBD1 (5 bases). V dropped 8 bases and J dropped 7 bases, with 11 bases sitting between them. The germline CDR1 and CDR2 sequences are MNHEY and SMNVEV (reference sequence). The CDR3 is made up of 11 amino acids. The CDR3 region has the DNA TGTGCCAGCTGGGGGTTTGGTGGCTACACCTTC. Its translation is CASWGFGGYTF.